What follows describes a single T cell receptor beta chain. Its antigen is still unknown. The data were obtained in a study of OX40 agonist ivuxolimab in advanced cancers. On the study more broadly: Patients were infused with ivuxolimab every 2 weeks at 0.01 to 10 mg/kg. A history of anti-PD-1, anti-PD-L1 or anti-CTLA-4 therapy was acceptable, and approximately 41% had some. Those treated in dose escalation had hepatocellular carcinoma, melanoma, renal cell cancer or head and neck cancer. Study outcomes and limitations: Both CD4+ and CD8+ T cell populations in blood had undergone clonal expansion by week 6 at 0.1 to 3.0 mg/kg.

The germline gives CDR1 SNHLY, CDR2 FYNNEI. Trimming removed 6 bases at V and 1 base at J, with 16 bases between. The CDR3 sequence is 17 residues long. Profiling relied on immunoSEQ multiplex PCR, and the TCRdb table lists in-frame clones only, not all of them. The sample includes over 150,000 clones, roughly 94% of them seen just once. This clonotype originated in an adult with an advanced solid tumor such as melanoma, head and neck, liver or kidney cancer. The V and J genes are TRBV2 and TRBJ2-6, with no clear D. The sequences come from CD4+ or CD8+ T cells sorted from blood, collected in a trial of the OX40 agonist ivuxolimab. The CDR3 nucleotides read TGTGCCAGCAGGCACCAGGTTCTCCCGTCTGGGGCCAACGTCCTGACTTTC. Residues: CASRHQVLPSGANVLTF.